One sample yielded the 11 T cell receptor beta chains listed below, sequenced in a study of T-cell memory formation after mild COVID-19. TCRdb fed the 5' RACE reads into MiXCR, producing one record per CDR3 protein. The data contain 280,000 or so distinct CDR3 sequences, less than 9.5% of them singletons. Sequencing used PBMCs or a T cell subset sorted from them (not recorded which). Receptor source: a man between 18 and 29 years old who had mild COVID-19 (a few samples of this study predate the infection). Cell type and time point are not known.

This clonotype was recorded many times. V usage is TRBV7-2 and J usage is TRBJ1-1; no clear D. Germline CDR1 SGHTA, CDR2 FQGNSA. The V and J ends lost 4 bases and 1 base respectively, with 7 bases between them. The CDR3 totals 13 residues. The CDR3 is CASSSQSNTEAFF. The CDR3 region has the DNA TGTGCCAGCAGCTCACAGTCGAACACTGAAGCTTTCTTT.

CDR3: CASSQWQGINTEAFF. In DNA form, the CDR3 reads TGTGCCAGCAGCCAGTGGCAGGGGATCAACACTGAAGCTTTCTTT. This chain uses TRBV4-2 with TRBJ1-1; D is perhaps TRBD1 (6 bases). The V end lost 3 bases, the J end lost 2 bases, and 13 bases lay between the germline ends. Germline-derived CDR1 and CDR2 are LGHNA and YNFKEQ. This CDR3 has 15 amino acids.

The V call is TRBV7-9, the J call TRBJ1-3, with 8 positions matching TRBD1. In germline, CDR1 is SEHNR, CDR2 FQNEAQ (reference sequence). Losses at the gene ends were 5 bases for V and 2 bases for J; bases not matched to a gene: 5. The CDR3 consists of 15 residues. The CDR3 DNA sequence: TGTGCCAGCAGCGACCACAGGGGGGCTGGAAACACCATATATTTT. As protein: CASSDHRGAGNTIYF.

The table lists this clonotype with a few counts. The chain carries TRBV11-2 and TRBJ2-5; the match to TRBD2 covers 9 bases. Unmatched junction bases numbered 9, after V lost 5 bases and J lost 5 bases. This CDR3 has 15 amino acids. The germline CDR1 and CDR2 sequences are SGHAT and FQNNGV. The CDR3 DNA reads TGTGCCAGCAGCACAGTAGCGGGGGCGGGGGAGACCCAGTACTTC. Translation gives CASSTVAGAGETQYF.

V gene TRBV18 combines with J gene TRBJ1-1, with D perhaps matching TRBD1 (5 bases). The CDR3 covers 14 residues. Trimming pared 3 bases from V and 0 bases from J, leaving 8 bases between. Germline V lookup: CDR1 KGHSH, CDR2 LQKENI. For the CDR3, the DNA is TGTGCCAGCTCACCTAGGGGTTTGAACACTGAAGCTTTCTTT. The encoded protein is CASSPRGLNTEAFF.

The rearrangement links TRBV5-1 to TRBJ2-3, with 8 bases lining up with TRBD1. CDR1 SGHRS and CDR2 YFSETQ come from the germline V gene. With 4 bases clipped from V and 2 bases from J, the junction kept 12 bases outside the gene matches. The CDR3 is 17 residues long. The CDR3 region is CASSGRTGPLSTDTQYF. The DNA of the CDR3 is TGCGCCAGCAGCGGAAGGACAGGGCCCCTTTCCACAGATACGCAGTATTTT.

This clonotype was observed a few times. The chain links TRBV20-1 to TRBJ1-1; the D gene is possibly TRBD1 (5 bases). The CDR3 length is 11 residues. V was pared by 6 bases and J by 7 bases, with 12 bases between. Germline CDR1 is DFQATT and CDR2 is SNEGSKA (reference sequence). CDR3 region: CSARDRSEAFF. DNA for the CDR3: TGCAGTGCCCGGGACCGAAGTGAAGCTTTCTTT.

This clonotype has a handful of counts. This chain links TRBV5-1 with TRBJ2-1, with TRBD2 identical over 8 bases. Germline-derived CDR1 and CDR2 are SGHRS and YFSETQ. The CDR3 totals 15 residues. V shed 4 bases and J 7 bases; nucleotides not matched to a gene: 10. CDR3 sequence reads: CASSEQRGSFNEQFF. The CDR3 region has the DNA TGCGCCAGCAGCGAACAGCGGGGGTCGTTTAATGAGCAGTTCTTC.

The rearrangement links TRBV29-1 to TRBJ2-3, with 7 nucleotides matching TRBD2. This CDR3 has 14 amino acids. V lost 3 bases to trimming and J lost 0 bases; unmatched junction nucleotides: 3. Per the germline V gene, CDR1 is SQVTM and CDR2 is ANQGSEA. CDR3 protein: CSVEMGLSTDTQYF. The CDR3, as DNA: TGCAGCGTTGAGATGGGACTAAGCACAGATACGCAGTATTTT.

This clonotype came up many times. This chain uses TRBV5-6 with TRBJ2-1; D not resolved. Germline-derived CDR1 and CDR2 are SGHDT and YYEEEE. Trimming took 4 bases from V and 10 from J, leaving 9 bases between them. The CDR3 has 11 amino acids. DNA of the CDR3: TGTGCCAGCAGCCTAATATCAGAGCAGTTCTTC. Protein: CASSLISEQFF.

This clonotype was seen a few times. The chain couples TRBV6-2 or TRBV6-3 to TRBJ1-1; 9 bases agree with TRBD1. The CDR3 is made up of 17 amino acids. Germline CDR1 reads MNHEY; CDR2 reads SVGEGT. The V segment lost 4 bases and the J segment 1 base; nucleotides outside the gene matches: 10. Written as DNA, the CDR3 is TGTGCCAGCAGTTCAGATAACAGGGGGCATTCGAACACTGAAGCTTTCTTT. It codes for CASSSDNRGHSNTEAFF.